The rows below give T cell receptor beta chains drawn from one sample of a study of shared clonotypes between healthy human individuals. Sequencing was performed with immunoSEQ multiplex PCR; in TCRdb, only in-frame clones are kept and a portion is missing. The top ten hold nearly 25% of the sample, which has more than 600,000 clones, about 92% seen once. Sample: naive CD8+ T cells sorted from blood. These receptors were taken from a young man in good health. Each CDR3 is given with its conserved first and last residue. The D gene is left open where the match is weak. Expanded clones get a size class; other rows say once, few or many, or leave the size out.

once	TRBV29-1	TRBJ1-1	TRBD1	TGCAGCGTTGATCCGGGACAGGGGGATACTGAAGCTTTCTTT	CSVDPGQGDTEAFF
NA	TRBV10-1	TRBJ2-3	TRBD2	TGCGCCAGCAGTGACGTACCTAGCGGGAGTCAGGATACGCAGTATTTT	CASSDVPSGSQDTQYF
NA	TRBV28	TRBJ1-5	NA	TGTGCCAGCAGTCTAAATCAGCCCCAGCATTTT	CASSLNQPQHF
NA	TRBV14	TRBJ1-1	TRBD1	TGTGCCAGCAGCCAAGAATCGGACAGGGGGAGTGGGAACACTGAAGCTTTCTTT	CASSQESDRGSGNTEAFF
NA	TRBV11-3	TRBJ2-1	TRBD2	TGTGCCAGCAGCCGTAGCGGGAGCCCCTACAATGAGCAGTTCTTC	CASSRSGSPYNEQFF
NA	TRBV6-5	TRBJ2-7	NA	TGTGCCAGCGCCTTTTACGGGGGAAGCTCCTACGAGCAGTACTTC	CASAFYGGSSYEQYF
NA	TRBV9	TRBJ1-2	NA	TGTGCCAGCAGCGTAAGAGGGTGGCGCGAGGATGGCTACACCTTC	CASSVRGWREDGYTF
NA	TRBV2	TRBJ2-1	NA	TGTGCCAGCAGACAACAGGAAATCGGGAATGAGCAGTTCTTC	CASRQQEIGNEQFF
few	TRBV7-9	TRBJ2-7	TRBD1	TGTGCCAGCAGCTTACTCTCGGCAGGGGGCCCCTCATCCTACGAGCAGTACTTC	CASSLLSAGGPSSYEQYF
NA	TRBV10-3	TRBJ2-7	TRBD2	TGTGCCATCAGTCAACTAGCGTTGAGCTCCTACGAGCAGTACTTC	CAISQLALSSYEQYF
NA	TRBV9	TRBJ2-4	TRBD1	TGTGCCAGCAGCGAAGACACAGGGGTCGCAGCCAAAAACATTCAGTACTTC	CASSEDTGVAAKNIQYF
once	TRBV28	TRBJ2-2	TRBD2	TGTGCCAGCAGTCACCTTTGGCGGGAGGTTACCGGGGAGCTGTTTTTT	CASSHLWREVTGELFF
NA	TRBV10-3	TRBJ1-2	NA	TGTGCCATCAGTGAGCTGTCGGGGGATGGCTACACCTTC	CAISELSGDGYTF
once	TRBV7-9	TRBJ2-2	TRBD2	TGTGCCAGCAGCTCGGGACTAATAGAGACCGGGGAGCTGTTTTTT	CASSSGLIETGELFF
NA	TRBV19	TRBJ2-3	NA	TGTGCCAGTAAAGGGGAGTATTTGAGTTCGGATACGCAGTATTTT	CASKGEYLSSDTQYF
NA	TRBV5-8	TRBJ2-1	TRBD1	TGTGCCAGCAGCTACAGAGGGACAGGGGCCGGGGATGAGCAGTTCTTC	CASSYRGTGAGDEQFF
NA	TRBV11-3	TRBJ2-1	TRBD2	TGTGCCAGCAGCGCGGGACTAGCGGGAGCGGTCTACAATGAGCAGTTCTTC	CASSAGLAGAVYNEQFF
NA	TRBV29-1	TRBJ2-3	NA	TGCAGCGTTGAAGGCGGGACTCTCGCAGATACGCAGTATTTT	CSVEGGTLADTQYF